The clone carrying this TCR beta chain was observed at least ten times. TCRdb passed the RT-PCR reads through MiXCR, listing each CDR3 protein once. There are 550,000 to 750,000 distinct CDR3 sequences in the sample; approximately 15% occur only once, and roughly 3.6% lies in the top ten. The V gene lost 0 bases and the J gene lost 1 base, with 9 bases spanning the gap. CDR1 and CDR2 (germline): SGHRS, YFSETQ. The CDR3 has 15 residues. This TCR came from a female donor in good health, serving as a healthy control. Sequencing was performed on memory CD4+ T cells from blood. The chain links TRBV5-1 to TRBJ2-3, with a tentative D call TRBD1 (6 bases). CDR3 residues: CASSLGQVGTDTQYF. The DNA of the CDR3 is TGCGCCAGCAGCTTGGGACAGGTCGGCACAGATACGCAGTATTTT. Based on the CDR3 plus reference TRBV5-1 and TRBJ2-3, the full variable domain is KAGVTQTPRYLIKTRGQQVTLSCSPISGHRSVSWYQQTPGQGLQFLFEYFSETQRNKGNFPGRFSGRQFSNSRSEMNVSTLELGDSALYLCASSLGQVGTDTQYFGPGTRLTVL.